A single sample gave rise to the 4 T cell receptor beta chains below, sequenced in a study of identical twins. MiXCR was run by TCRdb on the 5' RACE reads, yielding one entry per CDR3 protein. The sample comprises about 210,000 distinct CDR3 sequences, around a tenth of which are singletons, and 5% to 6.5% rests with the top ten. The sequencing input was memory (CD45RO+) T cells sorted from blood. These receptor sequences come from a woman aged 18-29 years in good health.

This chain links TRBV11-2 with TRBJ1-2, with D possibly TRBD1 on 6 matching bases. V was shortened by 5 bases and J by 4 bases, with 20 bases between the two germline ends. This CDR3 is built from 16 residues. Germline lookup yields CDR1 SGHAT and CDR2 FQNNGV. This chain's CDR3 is CASSTDPSTGTYGYTF. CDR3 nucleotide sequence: TGTGCCAGCAGCACCGACCCCTCAACAGGGACCTATGGCTACACCTTC.

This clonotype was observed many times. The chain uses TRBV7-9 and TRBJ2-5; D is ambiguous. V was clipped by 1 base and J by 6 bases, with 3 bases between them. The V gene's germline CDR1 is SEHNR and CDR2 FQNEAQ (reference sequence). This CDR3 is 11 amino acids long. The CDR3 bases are TGTGCCAGCAGCTTAGACAAGACCCAGTACTTC. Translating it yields CASSLDKTQYF.

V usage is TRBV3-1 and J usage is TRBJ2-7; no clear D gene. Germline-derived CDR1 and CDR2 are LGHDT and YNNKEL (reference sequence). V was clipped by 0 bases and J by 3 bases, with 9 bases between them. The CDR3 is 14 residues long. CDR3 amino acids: CASSQDSTYYEQYF. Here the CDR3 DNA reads TGTGCCAGCAGCCAAGATTCCACCTACTACGAGCAGTACTTC.

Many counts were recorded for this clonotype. The CDR3 protein is CASSWRQEYNEQFF. CDR3 bases: TGTGCCAGCAGCTGGAGACAGGAATACAATGAGCAGTTCTTC. The chain employs TRBV11-2 and TRBJ2-1; D may be TRBD1 (6 bases). CDR3 length: 14 residues. With 4 bases removed from V and 4 bases from J, the gap between germline ends came to 11 bases. From germline, CDR1 is SGHAT and CDR2 FQNNGV.